Presented here are 14 T cell receptor beta chains from one specimen sequenced in a study of response to subunit inactivated influenza vaccine. TCRdb used MiXCR to reprocess the RT-PCR reads, holding one entry per CDR3 protein. Altogether hundreds of thousands of distinct CDR3 sequences are present, 14% being singletons, with the ten largest covering 5.5% to 7%. Sequencing used PBMCs from blood, obtained approximately 15 days before vaccination. The receptors derive from a middle-aged man who received an inactivated influenza vaccine.

This clonotype was seen repeatedly, ten times or more. The chain uses TRBV5-1 and TRBJ2-1, with D tentatively TRBD2 (6 bases). The CDR3 contains 16 residues. Germline-derived CDR1 and CDR2 are SGHRS and YFSETQ. The V end lost 4 bases, the J end lost 4 bases, and 18 bases lay between the germline ends. The CDR3 bases are TGCGCCAGCAGCCCCTGGGTGGAGGACTATTACAATGAGCAGTTCTTC. Translated, it gives CASSPWVEDYYNEQFF.

This sequence joins TRBV9 and TRBJ2-3; TRBD1 might be the D (6 bases). The CDR3 runs to 15 residues. The V gene lost 4 bases and the J gene lost 0 bases, with 12 bases spanning the gap. Germline V gene sequence: CDR1 SGDLS, CDR2 YYNGEE. CDR3 in DNA: TGTGCCAGCAGCTCCCAGGGGTATAGCACAGATACGCAGTATTTT. It codes for CASSSQGYSTDTQYF.

This clonotype showed up many times. The J gene is TRBJ2-7, the V gene TRBV27; 7 positions agree with TRBD1. There are 14 residues in the CDR3. Germline loops: CDR1 MNHEY, CDR2 SMNVEV (reference sequence). The ends lost 5 bases at V and 5 bases at J; junction bases unmatched: 9. CDR3 protein: CASSPLGQQDEQYF. The CDR3 region has the DNA TGTGCCAGCAGTCCTTTGGGACAGCAGGACGAGCAGTACTTC.

As concerns this clonotype: This could be a read error, since a much larger clone is one nucleotide away. The gene calls are TRBV12-3 or TRBV12-4 and TRBJ2-5; TRBD1 matches at 12 bases. CDR3 length: 16 residues. CDR3 loop: CSSSLGTGGGLETQYF. DNA of the CDR3: TGTTCCAGCAGCCTGGGGACAGGGGGCGGTTTAGAGACCCAGTACTTC.

CDR3 sequence (DNA): TGTGCCAGCAGCGTAGGTAGCGGGCGCTGCACAGATACGCAGTATTTT. Translating it yields CASSVGSGRCTDTQYF. This chain joins TRBV9 and TRBJ2-3; 7 nucleotides line up with TRBD2. V was clipped by 0 bases and J by 1 base; unmatched bases: 5. Germline CDR1 and CDR2: SGDLS and YYNGEE. This CDR3 spans 16 amino acids.

The CDR3: CASSHSDFGGNTIYF. The CDR3 bases are TGTGCCAGCAGCCATTCAGACTTTGGTGGAAACACCATATATTTT. The V and J genes are TRBV5-4 and TRBJ1-3; the D is unclear. This CDR3 has 15 amino acids. Per the germline V gene, CDR1 is SGHNT and CDR2 is YYREEE (reference sequence). V dropped 4 bases and J dropped 3 bases, with 14 bases sitting between them.

Ten or more counts support this clonotype. The chain is built from TRBV29-1 and TRBJ2-7, with TRBD1 matching over 8 bases. Germline assignment: CDR1 SQVTM and CDR2 ANQGSEA. V gave up 4 bases and J gave up 6 bases; unmatched junction bases: 5. The CDR3 runs to 12 residues. In DNA form, the CDR3 reads TGCAGCGTTGCGGACAGGGTAGCCGAGCAGTACTTC. As protein: CSVADRVAEQYF.

This clonotype was seen a few times. This chain joins TRBV29-1 and TRBJ1-1; unclear D gene. Trimming left V 3 bases short and J 8 bases short, with 13 bases between. The CDR3 is made up of 12 amino acids. Germline V gene sequence: CDR1 SQVTM, CDR2 ANQGSEA. Written as DNA, the CDR3 is TGCAGCGTTGATAGACGCGAAGGAGAAGCTTTCTTT. Its protein is CSVDRREGEAFF.

This clonotype was counted a few times. The chain recombines TRBV28 with TRBJ2-2; 7 nucleotides agree with TRBD1. The CDR3 is 17 amino acids. CDR1 and CDR2 (germline): MDHEN, SYDVKM. Trimming took 2 bases from V and 4 from J; bases not matched to a gene: 10. CDR3 region: CASSLRQGVGGTGELFF. DNA of the CDR3: TGTGCCAGCAGTTTACGCCAGGGGGTCGGAGGCACCGGGGAGCTGTTTTTT.

This clonotype appeared many times. The chain recombines TRBV30 with TRBJ2-7; TRBD2 is a possible D gene (5 bases). The CDR3 has 13 amino acids. V was clipped by 4 bases and J by 2 bases, with 12 bases between them. Germline loops: CDR1 GTSNPN, CDR2 SVGIG (reference sequence). CDR3 nucleotide sequence: TGTGCCTGGAAGGACTTTTCGACCTACGAGCAGTACTTC. It yields the protein CAWKDFSTYEQYF.

This clonotype has a handful of counts. V and J are TRBV21-1 and TRBJ2-7. TRBV21-1 is tagged as a pseudogene. The CDR3 consists of 14 residues. The CDR3 DNA reads TGTGCCAGCAGGAGGCGGTTACCCACCTACGAGCAGTACTTC. It yields the protein CASRRRLPTYEQYF.

The chain uses TRBV6-1 and TRBJ2-5; 9 bases fit TRBD1. V gave up 4 bases and J gave up 5 bases; unmatched junction bases: 8. CDR1 and CDR2 (germline): MNHNS, SASEGT. The CDR3 has 15 residues. The CDR3 loop reads CASSGNRGRGETQYF. The CDR3 DNA follows: TGTGCCAGCAGTGGAAACAGGGGGCGCGGGGAGACCCAGTACTTC.

CDR3 nucleotides: TGTGCCAGCAGCTTAAAACTGTACAGGGCCACCGGGGAGCTGTTTTTT. This translates into CASSLKLYRATGELFF. The genes are TRBV5-6 and TRBJ2-2; possibly TRBD1 for D (6 bases). This CDR3 spans 16 amino acids. V was clipped by 2 bases and J by 4 bases, with 15 bases between them. Germline assignment: CDR1 SGHDT and CDR2 YYEEEE.

The gene calls are TRBV29-1 and TRBJ2-3; 10 bases line up with TRBD2. This CDR3 is built from 16 residues. V was pared by 7 bases and J by 6 bases, with 16 bases of the junction left unmatched. In germline, CDR1 is SQVTM, CDR2 ANQGSEA. Here the CDR3 reads CSARGEGSGRFDTQYF. CDR3 coding DNA: TGCAGCGCCCGAGGGGAGGGTAGCGGGAGGTTTGATACGCAGTATTTT.